This T cell receptor (beta chain) was sequenced in a study of blood T cell repertoires in COVID-19. Study as a whole: Sites in the United States, Italy and Spain provided acute and convalescent COVID-19 samples.

Recruitment covered about 25 US areas and drew participants whose ages spanned roughly 18 to 95 years. Participant-reported clinical history was the basis for cohort assignment. Authors' processing steps: Reference gene primers were amplified, and this amplification served to estimate nucleated cell counts. Measured with immunoSEQ multiplex PCR; TCRdb has only the in-frame clones, and not every one. That table gives V, J and clone size, and the DNA gave D and trimming. Of 490,000 or so clones listed, 75% to 90% are singletons. This receptor was taken from a woman aged 60-75 years who had recovered from COVID-19. The sample consisted of PBMCs or T cells enriched from blood (not recorded which).

DNA for the CDR3: TGTGCCAGCAGCCCCCCGGGCGGACAGGGGGCCTACGAGCAGTACGTC. It encodes CASSPPGGQGAYEQYV. The chain uses TRBV7-8 and TRBJ2-7, with TRBD1 identical over 10 bases. J was trimmed by 2 bases and V by 5 bases; bases with no gene match: 9. Germline V CDR1 and CDR2: SGHVS, FQNEAQ. The CDR3 extends over 16 amino acids.